This T cell receptor (beta chain) was observed in a study of T cells in Graves' hyperthyroidism and ophthalmopathy. Diagnostic assessment was based on clinical symptoms, serum thyroxine and TRAb, thyroid ultrasound and orbital computed tomography. J was trimmed by 1 base and V by 0 bases; bases with no gene match: 9. Germline CDR1 reads SGHDT; CDR2 reads YYEEEE. CDR3 size: 19 residues. Study results and limitations: Most thyroid clonotypes that were expanded above 0.001 also turned up in blood. The model identified upcoming ophthalmopathy a median approximately six months ahead of onset.

Authors of the study amplified TCR beta CDR3 regions from RNA transcripts. A set of HTBI primers served as the primers for a first-round RT-PCR of the TCR CDR3. MiXCR, run by TCRdb on the multiplex PCR reads, gives a single entry per CDR3 protein. The profile shows nearly 600,000 distinct CDR3 sequences, 14% of them singletons. Remarks on this clonotype: Its matching antigen is unknown.

The rearrangement links TRBV5-6 to TRBJ2-5; 13 positions match TRBD2. This receptor was identified in a woman between 18 and 30 years old with Graves' ophthalmopathy. Input material: blood. This CDR3 reads CASSLDSGLAGNFQETQYF. CDR3 nucleotide sequence: TGTGCCAGCAGCTTGGATTCGGGACTAGCGGGGAACTTCCAAGAGACCCAGTACTTC.